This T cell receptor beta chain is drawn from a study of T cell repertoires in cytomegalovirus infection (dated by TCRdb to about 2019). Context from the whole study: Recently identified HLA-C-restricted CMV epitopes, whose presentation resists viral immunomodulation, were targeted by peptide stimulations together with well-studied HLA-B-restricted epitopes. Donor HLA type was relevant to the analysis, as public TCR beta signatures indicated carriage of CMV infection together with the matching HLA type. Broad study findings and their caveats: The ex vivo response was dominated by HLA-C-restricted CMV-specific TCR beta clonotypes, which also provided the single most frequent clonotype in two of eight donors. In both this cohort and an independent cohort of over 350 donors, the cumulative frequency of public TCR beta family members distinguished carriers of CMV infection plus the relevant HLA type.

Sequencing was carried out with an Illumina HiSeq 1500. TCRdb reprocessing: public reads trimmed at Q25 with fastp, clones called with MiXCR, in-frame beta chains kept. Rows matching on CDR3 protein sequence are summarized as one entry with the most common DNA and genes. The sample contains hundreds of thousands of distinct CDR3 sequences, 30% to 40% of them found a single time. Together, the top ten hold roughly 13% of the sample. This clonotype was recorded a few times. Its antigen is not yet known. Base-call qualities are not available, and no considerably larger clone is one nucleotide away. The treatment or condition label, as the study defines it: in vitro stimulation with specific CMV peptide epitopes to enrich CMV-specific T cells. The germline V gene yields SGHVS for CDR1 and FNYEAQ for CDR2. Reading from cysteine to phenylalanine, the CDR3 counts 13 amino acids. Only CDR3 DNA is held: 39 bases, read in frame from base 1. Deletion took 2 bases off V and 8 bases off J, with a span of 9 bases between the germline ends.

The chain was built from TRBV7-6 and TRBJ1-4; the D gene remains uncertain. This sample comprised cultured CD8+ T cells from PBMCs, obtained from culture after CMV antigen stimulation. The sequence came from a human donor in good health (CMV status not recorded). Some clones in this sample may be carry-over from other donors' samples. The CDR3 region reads CASSLIPGEKLFF. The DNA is TGTGCCAGCAGCTTAATCCCGGGGGAAAAACTGTTTTTT.